One and the same sample provided the 12 T cell receptor beta chains below, sequenced in a study of T-cell memory formation after mild COVID-19. A single record per CDR3 protein comes from TCRdb applying MiXCR to the 5' RACE reads. The table has about 90,000 distinct CDR3 sequences, about 13% seen once. Sequencing used PBMCs or a T cell subset sorted from them (not recorded which). The receptors stem from an adult woman who had mild COVID-19 (a few samples of this study predate the infection). Cell type and time point are not known.

This clonotype was recorded a few times. The V gene is TRBV12-3 or TRBV12-4, the J gene TRBJ2-1; D may be TRBD2 (7 bases). This CDR3 is built from 14 residues. Trimming stripped 6 bases from V and 7 bases from J, with 16 bases between. The CDR3 DNA is TGTGCCAGCAGCATGGGGGGGCGCCCTAATGAGCAGTTCTTC. Amino acid sequence: CASSMGGRPNEQFF.

This clonotype was seen more than once but under ten times. The chain carries TRBV11-2 and TRBJ2-3; the match to TRBD2 covers 12 bases. The CDR3 extends over 16 amino acids. V gave up 4 bases and J gave up 2 bases; unmatched junction bases: 4. Germline V CDR1 and CDR2: SGHAT, FQNNGV. The CDR3 here is CASSSLAGGITDTQYF. The CDR3 DNA reads as TGTGCCAGCAGCTCGCTAGCGGGGGGGATCACAGATACGCAGTATTTT.

This clonotype was picked up many times. This chain connects TRBV5-1 to TRBJ2-7; 10 nucleotides line up with TRBD2. Trimming cost V 5 bases and J 2 bases; bases outside gene matches: 10. The CDR3 has 16 residues. CDR1 and CDR2 from the germline V gene are SGHRS and YFSETQ. CDR3 sequence: CASSRGVAGGTYEQYF. The CDR3 nucleotides read TGCGCCAGCAGTCGAGGTGTAGCGGGAGGAACCTACGAGCAGTACTTC.

The J gene is TRBJ2-7, the V gene TRBV27; D perhaps matches TRBD2 (6 bases). The V gene's germline CDR1 is MNHEY and CDR2 SMNVEV (reference sequence). Trimming took 1 base from V and 7 from J, leaving 14 bases between them. The CDR3 has 14 residues. CDR3 loop: CASSLWQGGDEQYF. The CDR3 DNA reads TGTGCCAGCAGTTTATGGCAGGGAGGTGATGAGCAGTACTTC.

This clonotype showed up just a few times. The V call is TRBV4-3, the J call TRBJ2-1, with D uncertain. Trimming took 4 bases from V and 9 from J, leaving 13 bases between them. CDR3 length: 13 residues. The germline V gene encodes CDR1 LGHNA and CDR2 YSLEER. CDR3 region: CASSLKSLGEQFF. CDR3 nucleotide sequence: TGCGCCAGCAGCCTAAAGAGTTTAGGTGAGCAGTTCTTC.

This clonotype was seen a handful of times. The chain uses TRBV6-5 and TRBJ2-3, with 8 bases that match TRBD1. The germline V gene has CDR1 MNHEY and CDR2 SVGAGI. Trimming cost V 4 bases and J 5 bases; bases outside gene matches: 11. The length of the CDR3 is 16 residues. This CDR3 is CASSSILGQGRDTQYF. The DNA for the CDR3 is TGTGCCAGCAGTTCCATCCTCGGACAGGGACGAGATACGCAGTATTTT.

The chain links TRBV5-1 to TRBJ1-3; D ambiguous. The V end was cut by 0 bases, the J end by 0 bases, with 10 bases between. The CDR3 is made up of 16 amino acids. Germline V gene sequence: CDR1 SGHRS, CDR2 YFSETQ. This chain's CDR3 is CASSLEEIVSGNTIYF. The CDR3 nucleotides read TGCGCCAGCAGCTTGGAAGAGATCGTCTCTGGAAACACCATATATTTT.

This clonotype was found a few times. The V gene is TRBV4-3, the J gene TRBJ2-1, with 9 bases lining up with TRBD2. Germline lookup yields CDR1 LGHNA and CDR2 YSLEER. CDR3 length: 15 amino acids. The V segment lost 1 base and the J segment 8 bases; nucleotides outside the gene matches: 6. The CDR3 DNA reads as TGCGCCAGCAGCCAAGCCCCTAGCGGGATCTATGAGCAGTTCTTC. It encodes CASSQAPSGIYEQFF.

This clonotype was observed a handful of times. The V and J genes are TRBV12-3 or TRBV12-4 and TRBJ2-7; 7 bases fit TRBD1. The CDR3 consists of 14 residues. The J segment lost 3 bases and the V segment lost 5 bases, leaving 7 bases of the junction unmatched. The DNA for the CDR3 is TGTGCCAGCAGTCACCAACAGGGGATCTACGAGCAGTACTTC. Its protein is CASSHQQGIYEQYF.

The chain carries TRBV20-1 and TRBJ2-7; D is tentatively TRBD1 or TRBD2 (5 bases each). The CDR3 has 14 amino acids. V dropped 6 bases and J dropped 3 bases, with 18 bases sitting between them. CDR1 and CDR2 (germline): DFQATT, SNEGSKA (reference sequence). CDR3 region: CSAKQRGSFYEQYF. The CDR3 nucleotides read TGCAGTGCCAAACAACGGGGCAGTTTCTACGAGCAGTACTTC.

The rearrangement links TRBV7-9 to TRBJ1-5, with 9 bases fitting TRBD1. This CDR3 is built from 15 residues. V lost 8 bases, J lost 3 bases, and 8 bases stayed unmatched. Germline values: CDR1 SEHNR, CDR2 FQNEAQ (reference sequence). In nucleotides, the CDR3 is TGTGCCAGCCGAGCCGGGACAGGGCCCAATCAGCCCCAGCATTTT. This sequence encodes CASRAGTGPNQPQHF. Complete variable domain (other parts from reference TRBV7-9 and TRBJ1-5): DTGVSQNPRHKITKRGQNVTFRCDPISEHNRLYWYRQTLGQGPEFLTYFQNEAQLEKSRLLSDRFSAERPKGSFSTLEIQRTEQGDSAMYLCASRAGTGPNQPQHFGDGTRLSIL.

This chain joins TRBV30 and TRBJ2-1; D possibly uses TRBD1 or TRBD2 (5 bases each). The germline gives CDR1 GTSNPN, CDR2 SVGIG (reference sequence). Trimming took 3 bases from V and 7 from J, leaving 7 bases between them. The CDR3 extends over 11 amino acids. CDR3 residues: CAWRRGNEQFF. CDR3 nucleotides: TGTGCCTGGAGGAGGGGTAATGAGCAGTTCTTC. Combining the CDR3 with reference TRBV30 and TRBJ2-1 gives the whole variable domain SQTIHQWPATLVQPVGSPLSLECTVEGTSNPNLYWYRQAAGRGLQLLFYSVGIGQISSEVPQNLSASRPQDRQFILSSKKLLLSDSGFYLCAWRRGNEQFFGPGTRLTVL.